This T cell receptor beta chain was observed in a study of PD-L1 blockade in urothelial cancer (dated by TCRdb to 2015 to 2018). Some background on the complete study: Every patient began therapy at some point between 2014 and 2015 and was given atezolizumab 1,200 mg intravenously every 3 weeks. About 85% of the 29 patients were males with bladder-origin urothelial cancer, and about 60% of the 29 reported a prior smoking history. Patients had an ECOG performance status of 0 or 1 and had received between 0 and 3 prior chemotherapy regimens. Blood samples were analyzed at 3 weeks after treatment start (second dose) and at 6 weeks after treatment start. Blood samples yielded a median of 141,255 T cells and some 80,000 unique TCRs, with median clonality around 0.083. Somatic, immune and clinical correlates of response to PD-L1 blockade with atezolizumab in urothelial cancer were the focus of an exploratory multi-omic analysis. Pretreatment tumor samples, along with matched peripheral blood serially collected before and after atezolizumab treatment, were subjected to TCR sequencing. Durable clinical benefit was defined as progression-free survival longer than 6 months, and TCR features were also tested against progression-free and overall survival. Whole exome sequencing and RNA sequencing of pretreatment tumors were performed alongside TCR sequencing in the same patients. Durable clinical benefit was achieved by nine patients and was not achieved by 20 patients. Around 30 patients had pretreatment blood TCR-seq, some 25 had at least one posttreatment blood collection, and some 25 had tumor TCR-seq.

A single count supports this clone. It lacks a known antigen. No much larger clone is present one base from it, and per-base qualities are unavailable. CDR1 and CDR2 (PRHDT, FYEKMQ) derive from the germline V gene (reference sequence). The CDR3 sequence holds 14 residues, the cysteine and phenylalanine included. Of the read, only the CDR3 DNA is kept; its 42 bases are in frame from base 1. Trimming removed 5 bases from V and 10 bases from J; the gene matches leave 13 bases unexplained. Each PCR received spiked-in synthetic TCR analog templates so that absolute template abundance could be estimated from read counts. The immunoSEQ assay was used to amplify TCRbeta CDR3 regions from genomic DNA with bias-controlled V and J gene primers. Sequencing of rearranged TCRbeta segments was done at approximately 20X coverage. The study's processing was this. Clustering was used to correct sequencing errors, and CDR3s were annotated against IMGT so that V, D and J genes could be assigned. Only productive TCRbeta rearrangements were used in downstream analyses, excluding out-of-frame or stop-codon sequences. Clonality was computed as one minus Shannon entropy normalized by the log of the number of unique productive sequences. Fisher's exact test with Benjamini-Hochberg correction, at a threshold of adjusted p below 0.01, was used to find clones that differed between time points or between blood and tumor. TCRdb re-hosts the immuneACCESS table, in-frame sequences only. Its copies lack some clones; in the studies checked, an unresolved V gene accounts for under half of them, and the cause for the rest is not known. The DNA gave D and trimming, while V, J and clone size come from that table. A total of roughly 20,000 clones appear in this sample, around 88% of them only once. The top ten constitute roughly 3.7% of the sample.

The cohort included about 29 patients with locally advanced or metastatic urothelial carcinoma who were treated at Memorial Sloan Kettering on a trial protocol. Peripheral blood mononuclear cells were collected pretreatment and during treatment, with between 1 and 8 total time points per patient. The Qiagen DNeasy Blood extraction kit was used to purify genomic DNA from total PBMCs and from tumor samples. PBMCs were collected pretreatment and during treatment, and were isolated and stored as previously described. What the work shows at the level of the full study, not this receptor alone: Improved progression-free and overall survival was associated with having pretreatment peripheral blood TCR clonality below the median. Among patients with durable benefit, tumor-associated TCR clones showed greater expansion in peripheral blood 3 weeks after treatment started (n of about 21, p = 0.022). Because the sample size was small (n of about 29) and many of the analyses were exploratory, the results are meant to be hypothesis-generating.

Sequencing used PBMCs, obtained around atezolizumab (anti-PD-L1) treatment. This receptor chain uses TRBV13 and TRBJ1-1; TRBD1 lines up with 7 middle nucleotides. This receptor was identified in a man between 45 and 60 years old with urothelial cancer. In nucleotides, the sequence is TGTGCCAGCAGCCAACGCCGGGACAGTTCTCGAGCTTTCTTT. It translates to CASSQRRDSSRAFF.